This T cell receptor (beta chain) stems from a study of T cells in Graves' hyperthyroidism and ophthalmopathy. As for the study in general: Peripheral blood samples were taken at initial diagnosis, prior to any treatment.

This clonotype came up many times. The CDR3 extends over 11 amino acids. Per germline, CDR1 LGHNT and CDR2 FRNRAP. V was pared by 5 bases and J by 6 bases, with 5 bases between. Disease duration was under 3 months in the ophthalmopathy patients, who also had a Clinical Activity Score of at least 3 and a NOSPECS grade of at least 4. Lactation, pregnancy, other autoimmune disease or uncontrolled infection led to exclusion of patients. Each diagnosis drew on symptoms, thyroxine, TRAb, thyroid ultrasound and orbital computed tomography findings. The investigators amplified TCR beta CDR3 regions from RNA transcripts. The TCR CDR3 first-round RT-PCR relied on the HTBI primer set. In TCRdb, the multiplex PCR reads were re-called with MiXCR into one record per CDR3 protein. Of about 52,000 distinct CDR3 sequences listed, under 50% were seen once; the top ten hold just over 9%.

The TCR originated in a woman aged 45-65 years with Graves' ophthalmopathy. Material for sequencing was blood. This sequence joins TRBV12-5 and TRBJ2-1; D gene uncertain. CDR3 nucleotides: TGTGCTAGTGGTCACAGCAATGAGCAGTTCTTC. This codes for CASGHSNEQFF. Combining the CDR3 with reference TRBV12-5 and TRBJ2-1 gives the whole variable domain DARVTQTPRHKVTEMGQEVTMRCQPILGHNTVFWYRQTMMQGLELLAYFRNRAPLDDSGMPKDRFSAEMPDATLATLKIQPSEPRDSAVYFCASGHSNEQFFGPGTRLTVL.